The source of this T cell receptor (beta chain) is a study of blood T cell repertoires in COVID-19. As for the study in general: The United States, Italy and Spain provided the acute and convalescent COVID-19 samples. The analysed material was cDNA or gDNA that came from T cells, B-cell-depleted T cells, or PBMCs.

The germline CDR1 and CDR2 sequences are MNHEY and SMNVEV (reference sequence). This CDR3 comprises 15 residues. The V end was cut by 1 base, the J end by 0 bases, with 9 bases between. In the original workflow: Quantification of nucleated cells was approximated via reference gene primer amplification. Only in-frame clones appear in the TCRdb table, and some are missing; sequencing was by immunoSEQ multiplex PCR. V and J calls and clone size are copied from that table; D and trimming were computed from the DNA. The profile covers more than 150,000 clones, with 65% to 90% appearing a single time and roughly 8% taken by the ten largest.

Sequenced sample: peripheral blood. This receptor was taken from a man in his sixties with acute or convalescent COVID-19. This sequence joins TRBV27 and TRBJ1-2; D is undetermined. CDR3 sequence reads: CASSLYAIANYGYTF. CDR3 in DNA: TGTGCCAGCAGTTTATACGCGATAGCTAACTATGGCTACACCTTC.